This record looks at one T cell receptor (beta chain) sequence and its context. No antigen is known for it. Treatment meaning: roughly 18 received Ad26.COV2.S at low or high dose, single or two shots; about 5 received placebo; per-sample allocation not given. Sampling took place 63 days after the first vaccine or placebo injection. Donor was an adult aged 18-55 years in Boston. Trimming left V 1 base short and J 1 base short, with 10 bases between. Germline V CDR1 and CDR2: SGHDN, FVKESK. The CDR3 is 15 amino acids. These data originate in a study of Ad26.COV2.S vaccination and SARS-CoV-2 variants. Overall study: Ad26.COV2.S arm of COV1001 included the donor. By the intramuscular route, Ad26.COV2.S was given once, or twice 56 days apart.

Here immunoSEQ multiplex PCR was the method, and the copy in TCRdb shows in-frame clones only, minus some. The repertoire holds some 410,000 clones, with roughly 90% as singletons. Whole-study results and caveats: Spike-specific TCR breadth in vaccine recipients exceeded that seen in placebo recipients.

Source: peripheral blood, taken in a trial of Ad26.COV2.S vaccine versus placebo. This clonotype was obtained from a person between 18 and 60 years old who received the Ad26.COV2.S COVID-19 vaccine or a placebo. V and J are TRBV14 and TRBJ1-1; D gene unclear. The CDR3: CASSQVTLTNTEAFF. The CDR3 nucleotides read TGTGCCAGCAGCCAAGTAACCCTCACGAACACTGAAGCTTTCTTT.